Described below is a single TCR beta chain sequence and its context. This CDR3 region has 14 residues. Per germline, CDR1 SGHTA and CDR2 FQGNSA. Trimming cost V 4 bases and J 1 base; bases outside gene matches: 2. Sequencing used immunoSEQ multiplex PCR; TCRdb keeps in-frame clones, though not all of them. This repertoire shows roughly 52,000 clones, around nine tenths found once; its top ten account for about 8.5%. The data belong to a study of blood T cell repertoires in COVID-19. Background on the study: Samples came from the United States, Italy and Spain, spanning acute and convalescent COVID-19. PBMCs, B-cell-depleted T cells, or T cells provided the cDNA or gDNA that made up the material.

The specimen sequenced was peripheral blood. This chain joins TRBV7-2 and TRBJ2-5; the match to TRBD1 covers 8 bases. The clonotype comes from a man aged 60 to 75 with active COVID-19. CDR3 coding DNA: TGTGCCAGCAGCTATGACAGGGGCCAAGAGACCCAGTACTTC. Residues: CASSYDRGQETQYF. Full variable domain (outside the CDR3, taken from reference TRBV7-2 and TRBJ2-5): GAGVSQSPSNKVTEKGKDVELRCDPISGHTALYWYRQSLGQGLEFLIYFQGNSAPDKSGLPSDRFSAERTGGSVSTLTIQRTQQEDSAVYLCASSYDRGQETQYFGPGTRLLVL.